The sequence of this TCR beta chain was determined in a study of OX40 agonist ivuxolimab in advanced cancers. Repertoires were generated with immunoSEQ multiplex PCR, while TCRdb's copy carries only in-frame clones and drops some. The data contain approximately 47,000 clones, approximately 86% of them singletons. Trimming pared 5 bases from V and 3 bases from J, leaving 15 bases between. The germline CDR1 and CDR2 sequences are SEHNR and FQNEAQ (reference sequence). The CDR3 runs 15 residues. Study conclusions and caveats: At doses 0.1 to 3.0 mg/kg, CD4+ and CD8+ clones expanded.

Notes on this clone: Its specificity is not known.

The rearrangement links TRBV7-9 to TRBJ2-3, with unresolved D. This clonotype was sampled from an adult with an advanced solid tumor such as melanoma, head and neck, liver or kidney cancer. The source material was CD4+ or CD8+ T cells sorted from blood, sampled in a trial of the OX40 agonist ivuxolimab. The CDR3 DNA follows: TGTGCCAGCAGCCAGGCGAAAGGGAAGACAGATACGCAGTATTTT. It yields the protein CASSQAKGKTDTQYF.